This T cell receptor (beta chain) was retrieved from a study of blood T cells in healthy people across ages. This clonotype was observed many times. The use of a sample-barcoded 5' primer and a J-beta primer mix characterized a second PCR of roughly 6 to 11 cycles. TCRdb redid the calling of the 5' RACE reads with MiXCR, one entry per CDR3 protein. The data show some 1.5 million distinct CDR3 sequences, with about 30% seen just once and 7% to 9% held by the top ten. From germline, CDR1 is SGHRS and CDR2 YFSETQ. The length of the CDR3 is 14 residues. Trimming took 9 bases from V and 2 from J, leaving 15 bases between them.

The sequence derives from a woman aged 30 to 39 in good health. This chain connects TRBV5-1 to TRBJ2-1; D is perhaps TRBD2 (6 bases). The sample taken for sequencing was blood. The CDR3 loop is CATTGDPTYNEQFF. The CDR3 DNA sequence: TGCGCCACCACGGGGGATCCTACCTACAATGAGCAGTTCTTC.